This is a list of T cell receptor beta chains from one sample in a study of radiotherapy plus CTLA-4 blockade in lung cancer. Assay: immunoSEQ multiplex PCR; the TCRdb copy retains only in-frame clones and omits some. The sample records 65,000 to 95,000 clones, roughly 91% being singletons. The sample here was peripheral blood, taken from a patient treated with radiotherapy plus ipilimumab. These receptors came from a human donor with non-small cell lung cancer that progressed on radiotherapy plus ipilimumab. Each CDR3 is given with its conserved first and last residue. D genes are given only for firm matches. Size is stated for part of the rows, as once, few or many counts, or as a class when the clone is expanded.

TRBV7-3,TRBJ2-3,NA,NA,CASSSDYTDTQYF,TGTGCCAGCAGCTCGGACTACACAGATACGCAGTATTTT
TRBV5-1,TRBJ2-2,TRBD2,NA,CASSPTSGRYTGELFF,TGCGCCAGCAGCCCTACTAGCGGGAGGTATACCGGGGAGCTGTTTTTT
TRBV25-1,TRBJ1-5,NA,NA,CASSEQAGQPQHF,TGTGCCAGCAGTGAACAGGCAGGGCAGCCCCAGCATTTT
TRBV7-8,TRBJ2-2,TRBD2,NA,CASSLGGLGTGELFF,TGTGCCAGCAGCTTAGGAGGACTAGGCACCGGGGAGCTGTTTTTT
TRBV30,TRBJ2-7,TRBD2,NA,CAWSVGLAGQTYEQYF,TGTGCCTGGAGTGTAGGGCTAGCGGGGCAGACCTACGAGCAGTACTTC
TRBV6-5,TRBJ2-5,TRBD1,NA,CASSYGQGRQETQYF,TGTGCCAGCAGCTACGGACAGGGTCGACAAGAGACCCAGTACTTC
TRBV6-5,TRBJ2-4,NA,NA,CASSQQNSKNIQYF,TGTGCCAGCAGTCAACAGAATTCCAAAAACATTCAGTACTTC
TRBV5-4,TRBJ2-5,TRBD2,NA,CASSLAPTSGNRETQYF,TGTGCCAGCAGCTTGGCCCCTACTAGCGGGAACCGGGAGACCCAGTACTTC
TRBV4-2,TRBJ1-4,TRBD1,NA,CASSQDGTGGRSEKLFF,TGTGCCAGCAGCCAAGATGGGACAGGGGGAAGAAGTGAAAAACTGTTTTTT
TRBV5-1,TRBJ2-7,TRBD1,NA,CASSLETGGSYEQYF,TGCGCCAGCAGCTTGGAGACAGGGGGATCCTACGAGCAGTACTTC
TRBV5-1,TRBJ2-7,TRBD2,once,CASKKREISYEQYF,TGCGCCAGCAAAAAGCGGGAGATTTCCTACGAGCAGTACTTC
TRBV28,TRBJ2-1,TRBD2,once,CASSTSLLAGVGDEQFF,TGTGCCAGCAGCACCTCATTACTAGCGGGAGTGGGCGATGAGCAGTTCTTC
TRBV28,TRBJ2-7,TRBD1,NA,CASDRPGQATYEQYF,TGTGCCAGCGACCGTCCGGGACAGGCAACCTACGAGCAGTACTTC
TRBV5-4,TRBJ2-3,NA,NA,CASSLGPPMSTDTQYF,TGTGCCAGCAGCTTGGGGCCGCCAATGTCCACAGATACGCAGTATTTT
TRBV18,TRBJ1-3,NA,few,CASSPAGGTGNTIYF,TGTGCCAGCTCACCGGCGGGAGGGACAGGAAACACCATATATTTT
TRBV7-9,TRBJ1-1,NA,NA,CASSTRSDRENTEAFF,TGTGCCAGCAGCACGAGGTCCGACAGAGAGAACACTGAAGCTTTCTTT
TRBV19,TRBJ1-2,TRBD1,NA,CASHRRGTDYGYTF,TGTGCCAGTCATCGTAGAGGGACAGATTATGGCTACACCTTC
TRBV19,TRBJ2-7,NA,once,CASSSGSGHPGEQYF,TGTGCCAGTAGTTCTGGGTCAGGGCACCCCGGCGAGCAGTACTTC
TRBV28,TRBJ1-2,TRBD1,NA,CASSFQGAYGYTF,TGTGCCAGCAGTTTTCAGGGGGCATATGGCTACACCTTC
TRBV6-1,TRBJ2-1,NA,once,CASSETGVSGYNEQFF,TGTGCCAGCAGTGAAACGGGGGTTTCAGGATACAATGAGCAGTTCTTC
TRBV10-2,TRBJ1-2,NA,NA,CASRTDSYGYTF,TGCGCCAGCAGAACGGACAGCTATGGCTACACCTTC
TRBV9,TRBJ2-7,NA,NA,CASSAGLSYEQYF,TGTGCCAGCAGCGCTGGTCTTTCCTACGAGCAGTACTTC
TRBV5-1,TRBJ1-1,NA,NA,CASSPGRGANTEAFF,TGCGCCAGCAGCCCAGGTCGGGGGGCGAACACTGAAGCTTTCTTT
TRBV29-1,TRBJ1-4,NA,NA,CSVKTARDEKLFF,TGCAGCGTAAAGACAGCGAGGGATGAAAAACTGTTTTTT
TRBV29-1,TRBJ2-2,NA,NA,CSVTGTPPNTGELFF,TGCAGCGTTACAGGGACTCCCCCCAACACCGGGGAGCTGTTTTTT
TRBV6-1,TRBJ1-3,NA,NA,CASSEKGWGNTIYF,TGTGCCAGCAGTGAAAAGGGTTGGGGAAACACCATATATTTT
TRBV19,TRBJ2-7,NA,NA,CASSRDLSVTSYEQYF,TGTGCCAGTAGCCGTGACCTTTCAGTGACCTCCTACGAGCAGTACTTC
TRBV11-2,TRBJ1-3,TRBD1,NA,CASSLGDRVTGNTIYF,TGTGCCAGCAGCTTAGGGGACAGAGTAACTGGAAACACCATATATTTT
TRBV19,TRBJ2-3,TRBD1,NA,CASSTGTGQTQYF,TGTGCCAGTAGTACGGGGACAGGCCAAACGCAGTATTTT
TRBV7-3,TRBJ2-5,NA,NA,CASSLGGWETQYF,TGTGCCAGCAGCTTAGGCGGATGGGAGACCCAGTACTTC
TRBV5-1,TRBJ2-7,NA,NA,CASSGYRNSYEQYF,TGCGCCAGCAGCGGCTACAGGAACTCCTACGAGCAGTACTTC
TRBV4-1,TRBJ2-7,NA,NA,CASSQAVTTSDEQYF,TGCGCCAGCAGCCAAGCTGTAACCACTTCTGACGAGCAGTACTTC
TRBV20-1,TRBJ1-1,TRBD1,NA,CSATRQGKAFF,TGCAGTGCTACCAGACAGGGGAAAGCTTTCTTT
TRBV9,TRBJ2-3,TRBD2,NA,CASSMPLAGVSDTQYF,TGTGCCAGCAGCATGCCACTAGCGGGAGTATCGGATACGCAGTATTTT
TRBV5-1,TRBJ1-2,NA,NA,CASSLVSGLPNYGYTF,TGCGCCAGCAGCTTGGTTTCGGGGCTACCTAACTATGGCTACACCTTC
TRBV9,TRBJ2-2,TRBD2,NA,CASSVPSLAGDTGELFF,TGTGCCAGCAGCGTCCCATCCCTAGCGGGAGACACCGGGGAGCTGTTTTTT
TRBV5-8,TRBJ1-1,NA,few,CASALTLMNTEAFF,TGTGCCAGCGCCTTGACTCTTATGAACACTGAAGCTTTCTTT
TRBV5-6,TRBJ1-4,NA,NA,CASSWGPGLANEKLFF,TGTGCCAGCAGCTGGGGGCCGGGACTGGCTAATGAAAAACTGTTTTTT
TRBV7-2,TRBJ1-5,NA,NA,CASSLGAVQPQHF,TGTGCCAGCAGCTTAGGGGCAGTTCAGCCCCAGCATTTT
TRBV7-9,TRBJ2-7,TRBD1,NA,CASSSWTGSQEQYF,TGTGCCAGCAGCTCCTGGACAGGATCACAGGAGCAGTACTTC
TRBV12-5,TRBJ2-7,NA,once,CASGLDPPGSPFPLYEQYF,TGTGCTAGTGGTTTGGACCCCCCGGGCTCCCCCTTCCCACTCTACGAGCAGTACTTC
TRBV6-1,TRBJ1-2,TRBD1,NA,CASKSPGGGGYTF,TGTGCCAGCAAATCCCCAGGGGGGGGTGGCTACACCTTC
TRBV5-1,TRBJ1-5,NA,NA,CASSLGGFNQPQHF,TGCGCCAGCAGCTTGGGTGGATTCAATCAGCCCCAGCATTTT
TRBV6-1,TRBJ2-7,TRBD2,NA,CASSATSGSEQYF,TGTGCCAGCAGTGCGACTAGCGGGAGCGAGCAGTACTTC